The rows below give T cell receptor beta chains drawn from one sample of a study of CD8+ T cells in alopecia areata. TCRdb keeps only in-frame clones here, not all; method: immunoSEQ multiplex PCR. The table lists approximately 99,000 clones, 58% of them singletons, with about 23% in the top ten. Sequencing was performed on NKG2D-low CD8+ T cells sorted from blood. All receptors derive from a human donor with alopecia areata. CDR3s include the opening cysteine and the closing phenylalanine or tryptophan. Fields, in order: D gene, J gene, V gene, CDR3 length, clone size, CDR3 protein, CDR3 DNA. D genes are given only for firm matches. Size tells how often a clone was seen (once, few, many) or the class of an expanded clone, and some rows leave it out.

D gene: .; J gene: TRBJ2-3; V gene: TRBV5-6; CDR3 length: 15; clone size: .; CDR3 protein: CASSLRREWADTQYF; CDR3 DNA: TGTGCCAGCAGCTTGCGTCGGGAGTGGGCAGATACGCAGTATTTT
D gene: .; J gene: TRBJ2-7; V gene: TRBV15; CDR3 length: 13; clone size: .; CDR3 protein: CATSMRKGSEQYF; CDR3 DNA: TGTGCCACCAGCATGAGGAAGGGAAGCGAGCAGTACTTC
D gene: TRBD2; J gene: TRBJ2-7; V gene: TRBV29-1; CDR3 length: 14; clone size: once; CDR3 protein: CSVVGLAGDYEQYF; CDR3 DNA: TGCAGCGTCGTGGGACTAGCGGGGGATTACGAGCAGTACTTC
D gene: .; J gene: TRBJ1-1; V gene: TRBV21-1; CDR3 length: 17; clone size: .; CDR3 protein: CASSTNPARGLNTEAFF; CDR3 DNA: TGTGCCAGCAGCACCAATCCGGCCCGAGGGCTAAACACTGAAGCTTTCTTT
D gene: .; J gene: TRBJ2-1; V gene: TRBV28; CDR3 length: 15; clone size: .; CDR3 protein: CASSYLQPLPDEQFF; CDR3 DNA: TGTGCCAGCAGTTACCTCCAGCCCTTGCCGGATGAGCAGTTCTTC
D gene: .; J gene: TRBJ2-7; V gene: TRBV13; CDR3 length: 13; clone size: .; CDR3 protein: CASTPDGGGEQYF; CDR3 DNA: TGTGCCAGCACCCCCGACGGGGGAGGCGAGCAGTACTTC
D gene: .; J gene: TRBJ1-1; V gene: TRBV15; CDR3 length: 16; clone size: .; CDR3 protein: CATSRVGGRRGPEAFF; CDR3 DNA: TGTGCCACCAGCAGAGTAGGAGGCAGGCGGGGCCCTGAAGCTTTCTTT
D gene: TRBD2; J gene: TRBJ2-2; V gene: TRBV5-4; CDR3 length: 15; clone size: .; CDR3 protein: CASSQLAGGAGELFF; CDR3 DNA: TGTGCCAGCAGCCAACTAGCGGGGGGCGCCGGGGAGCTGTTTTTT
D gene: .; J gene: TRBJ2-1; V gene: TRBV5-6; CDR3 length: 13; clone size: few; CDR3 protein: CASSDGGRDEQFF; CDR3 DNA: TGTGCCAGCAGCGACGGGGGTCGGGATGAGCAGTTCTTC
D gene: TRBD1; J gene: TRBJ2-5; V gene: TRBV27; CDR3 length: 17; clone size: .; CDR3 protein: CASSLSPPRGGKETQYF; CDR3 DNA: TGTGCCAGCAGTTTATCCCCCCCTCGAGGGGGCAAAGAGACCCAGTACTTC
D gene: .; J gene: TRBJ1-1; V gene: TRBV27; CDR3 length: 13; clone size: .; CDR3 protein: CASSWQGNTEAFF; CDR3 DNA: TGTGCCAGCAGTTGGCAGGGGAACACTGAAGCTTTCTTT